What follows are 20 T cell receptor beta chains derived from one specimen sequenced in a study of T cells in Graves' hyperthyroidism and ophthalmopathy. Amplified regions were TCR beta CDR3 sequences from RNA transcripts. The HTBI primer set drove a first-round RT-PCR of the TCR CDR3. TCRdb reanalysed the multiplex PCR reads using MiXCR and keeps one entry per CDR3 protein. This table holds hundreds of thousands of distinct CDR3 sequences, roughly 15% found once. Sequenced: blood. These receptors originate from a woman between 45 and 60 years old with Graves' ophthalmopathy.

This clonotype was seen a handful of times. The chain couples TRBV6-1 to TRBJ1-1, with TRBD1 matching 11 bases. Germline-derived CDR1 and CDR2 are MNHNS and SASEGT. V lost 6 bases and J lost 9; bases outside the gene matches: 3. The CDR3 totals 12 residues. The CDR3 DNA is TGTGCCAGCAGACGGACAGGGGGCAAAGCTTTCTTT. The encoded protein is CASRRTGGKAFF.

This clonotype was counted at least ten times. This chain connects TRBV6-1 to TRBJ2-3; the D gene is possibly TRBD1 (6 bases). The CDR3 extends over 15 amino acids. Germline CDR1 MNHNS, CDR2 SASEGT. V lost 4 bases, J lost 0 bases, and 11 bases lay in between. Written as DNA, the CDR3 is TGTGCCAGCAGTGTCGGACAGACTAGCACAGATACGCAGTATTTT. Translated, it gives CASSVGQTSTDTQYF.

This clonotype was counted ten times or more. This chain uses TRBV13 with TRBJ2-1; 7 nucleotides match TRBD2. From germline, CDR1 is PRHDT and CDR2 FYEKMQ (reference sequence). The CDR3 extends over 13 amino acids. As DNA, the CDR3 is TGTGGTGCCGGGACTAAACTAAACAATGAGCAGTTCTTC. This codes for CGAGTKLNNEQFF.

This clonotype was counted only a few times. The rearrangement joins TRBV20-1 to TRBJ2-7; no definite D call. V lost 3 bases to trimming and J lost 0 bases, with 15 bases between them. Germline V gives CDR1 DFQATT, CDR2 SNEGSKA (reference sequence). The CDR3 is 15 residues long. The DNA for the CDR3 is TGCAGTGCTAGGGGCCCCTGGACCGGCTCCTACGAGCAGTACTTC. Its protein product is CSARGPWTGSYEQYF.

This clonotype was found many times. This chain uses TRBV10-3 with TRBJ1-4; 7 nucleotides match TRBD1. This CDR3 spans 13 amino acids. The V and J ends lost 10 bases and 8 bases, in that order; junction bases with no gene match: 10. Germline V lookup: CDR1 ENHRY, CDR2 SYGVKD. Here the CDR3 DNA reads TGTGCCACGACAGGGCGGGATAGAGAAAAACTGTTTTTT. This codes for CATTGRDREKLFF.

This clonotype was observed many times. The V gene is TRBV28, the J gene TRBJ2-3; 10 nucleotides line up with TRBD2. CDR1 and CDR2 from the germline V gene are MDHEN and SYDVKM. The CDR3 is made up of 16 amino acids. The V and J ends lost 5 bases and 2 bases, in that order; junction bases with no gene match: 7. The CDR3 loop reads CASSQGLAVYTDTQYF. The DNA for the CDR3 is TGTGCCAGCAGTCAAGGACTAGCGGTATACACAGATACGCAGTATTTT.

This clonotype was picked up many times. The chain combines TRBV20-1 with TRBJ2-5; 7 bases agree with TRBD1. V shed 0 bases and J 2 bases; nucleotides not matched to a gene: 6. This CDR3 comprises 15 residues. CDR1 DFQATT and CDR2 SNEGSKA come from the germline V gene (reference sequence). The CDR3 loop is CSAREDDRAQETQYF. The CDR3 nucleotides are TGCAGTGCTAGAGAGGACGACAGGGCACAAGAGACCCAGTACTTC.

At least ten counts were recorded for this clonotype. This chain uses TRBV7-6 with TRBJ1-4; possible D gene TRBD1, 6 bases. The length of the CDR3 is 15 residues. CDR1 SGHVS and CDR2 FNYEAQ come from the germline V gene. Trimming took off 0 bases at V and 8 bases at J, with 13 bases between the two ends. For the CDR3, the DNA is TGTGCCAGCAGCTTAGCGGCGGGGGCGGGGGAAAAACTGTTTTTT. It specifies CASSLAAGAGEKLFF.

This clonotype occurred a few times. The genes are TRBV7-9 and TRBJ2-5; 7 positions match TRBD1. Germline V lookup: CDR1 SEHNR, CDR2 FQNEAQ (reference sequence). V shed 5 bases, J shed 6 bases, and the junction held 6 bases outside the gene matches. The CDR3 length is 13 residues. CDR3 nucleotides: TGTGCCAGCAGCCCAGACAGGGCCAAGACCCAGTACTTC. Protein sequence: CASSPDRAKTQYF.

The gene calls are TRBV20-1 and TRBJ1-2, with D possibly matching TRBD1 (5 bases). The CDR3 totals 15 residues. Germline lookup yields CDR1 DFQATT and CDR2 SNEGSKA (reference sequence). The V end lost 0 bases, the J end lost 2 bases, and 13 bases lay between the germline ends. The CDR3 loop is CSARDLVGGNYGYTF. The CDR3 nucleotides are TGCAGTGCTAGAGATCTCGTCGGGGGAAACTATGGCTACACCTTC.

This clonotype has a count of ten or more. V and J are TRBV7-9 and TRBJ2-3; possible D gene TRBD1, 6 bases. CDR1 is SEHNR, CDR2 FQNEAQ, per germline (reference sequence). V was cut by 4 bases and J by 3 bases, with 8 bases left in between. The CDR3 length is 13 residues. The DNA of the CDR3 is TGTGCCAGCAGCTCCACAGGGACAGATACGCAGTATTTT. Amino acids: CASSSTGTDTQYF. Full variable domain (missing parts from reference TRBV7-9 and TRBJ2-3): DTGVSQNPRHKITKRGQNVTFRCDPISEHNRLYWYRQTLGQGPEFLTYFQNEAQLEKSRLLSDRFSAERPKGSFSTLEIQRTEQGDSAMYLCASSSTGTDTQYFGPGTRLTVL.

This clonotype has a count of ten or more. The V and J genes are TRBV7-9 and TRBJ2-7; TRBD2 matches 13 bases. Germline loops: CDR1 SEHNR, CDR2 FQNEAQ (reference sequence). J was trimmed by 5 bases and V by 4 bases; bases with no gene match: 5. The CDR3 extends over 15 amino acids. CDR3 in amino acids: CASSYGTSGMDEQYF. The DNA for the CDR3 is TGTGCCAGCAGCTACGGGACTAGCGGGATGGACGAGCAGTACTTC.

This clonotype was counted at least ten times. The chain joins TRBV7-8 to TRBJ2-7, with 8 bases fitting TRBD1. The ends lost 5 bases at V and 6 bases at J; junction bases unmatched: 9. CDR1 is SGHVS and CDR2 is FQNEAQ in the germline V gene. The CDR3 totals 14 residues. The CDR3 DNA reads TGTGCCAGCAGCCCCAGGACAGGGTTCGGCGAGCAGTACTTC. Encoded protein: CASSPRTGFGEQYF.

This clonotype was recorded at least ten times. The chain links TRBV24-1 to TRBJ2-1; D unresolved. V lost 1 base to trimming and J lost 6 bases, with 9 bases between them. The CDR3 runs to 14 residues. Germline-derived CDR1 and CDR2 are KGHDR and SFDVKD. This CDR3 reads CATSDLQLGNEQFF. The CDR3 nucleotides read TGTGCCACCAGTGATTTACAGTTAGGCAATGAGCAGTTCTTC.

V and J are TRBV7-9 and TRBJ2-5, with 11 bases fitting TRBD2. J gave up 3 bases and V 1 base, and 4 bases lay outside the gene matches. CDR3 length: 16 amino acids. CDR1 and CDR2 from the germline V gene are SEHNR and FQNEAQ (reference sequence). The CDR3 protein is CASSLVGGLAEETQYF. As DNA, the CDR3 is TGTGCCAGCAGCTTAGTCGGGGGACTAGCGGAAGAGACCCAGTACTTC.

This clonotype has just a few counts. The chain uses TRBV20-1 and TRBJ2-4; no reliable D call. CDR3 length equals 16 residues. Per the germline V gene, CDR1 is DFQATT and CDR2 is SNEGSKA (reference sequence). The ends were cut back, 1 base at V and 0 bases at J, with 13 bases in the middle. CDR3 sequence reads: CSARVTGWGAKNIQYF. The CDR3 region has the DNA TGCAGTGCTAGAGTAACCGGTTGGGGAGCCAAAAACATTCAGTACTTC.

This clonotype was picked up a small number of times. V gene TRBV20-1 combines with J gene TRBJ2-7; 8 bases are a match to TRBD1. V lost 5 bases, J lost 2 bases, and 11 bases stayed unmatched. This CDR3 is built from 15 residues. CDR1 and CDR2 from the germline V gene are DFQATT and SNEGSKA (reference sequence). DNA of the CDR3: TGCAGTGCTTCAGGACAGGGAAGCTCTACCTACGAGCAGTACTTC. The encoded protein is CSASGQGSSTYEQYF.

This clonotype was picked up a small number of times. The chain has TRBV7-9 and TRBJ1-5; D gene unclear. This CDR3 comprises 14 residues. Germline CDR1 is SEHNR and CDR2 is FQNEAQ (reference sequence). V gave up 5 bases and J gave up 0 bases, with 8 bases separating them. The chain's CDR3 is CASSLHTSNQPQHF. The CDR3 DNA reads TGTGCCAGCAGCCTACACACTAGCAATCAGCCCCAGCATTTT.

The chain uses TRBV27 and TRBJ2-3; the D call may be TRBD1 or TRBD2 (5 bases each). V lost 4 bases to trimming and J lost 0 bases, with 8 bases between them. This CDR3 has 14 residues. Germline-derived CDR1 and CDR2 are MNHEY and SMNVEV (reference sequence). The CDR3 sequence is CASSWDLSTDTQYF. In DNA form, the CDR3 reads TGTGCCAGCAGTTGGGACCTTAGCACAGATACGCAGTATTTT.

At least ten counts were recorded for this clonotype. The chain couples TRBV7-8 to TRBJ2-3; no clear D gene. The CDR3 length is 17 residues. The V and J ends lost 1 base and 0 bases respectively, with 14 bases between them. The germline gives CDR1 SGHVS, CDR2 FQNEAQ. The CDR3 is CASSLGERSISTDTQYF. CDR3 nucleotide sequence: TGTGCCAGCAGCTTAGGCGAGAGAAGTATTAGCACAGATACGCAGTATTTT.